Shown below are 31 T cell receptor beta chains from a single sample sequenced in a study of neurological immune-mediated disorders. One entry per CDR3 protein, called by TCRdb with MiXCR from the 5' RACE reads. The sample contains approximately 66,000 distinct CDR3 sequences, 4.5% to 5.5% of which appear only once. Sequenced material: PBMCs. The receptors originated from a man younger than 40 with multiple sclerosis.

This clonotype was counted many times. The chain recombines TRBV20-1 with TRBJ1-3, with D maybe TRBD1 (6 bases). V was trimmed by 3 bases and J by 2 bases, leaving 14 bases between them. This CDR3 contains 15 residues. In germline, CDR1 is DFQATT, CDR2 SNEGSKA (reference sequence). The CDR3 loop is CSARDSQLAGNTIYF. CDR3 nucleotides: TGCAGTGCTAGGGACAGTCAGTTGGCTGGAAACACCATATATTTT.

This clonotype has only a few counts. The V and J genes are TRBV7-9 and TRBJ2-4; TRBD2 is a possible D gene (6 bases). CDR1 and CDR2 from the germline V gene are SEHNR and FQNEAQ (reference sequence). This CDR3 is 13 amino acids long. V lost 3 bases, J lost 10 bases, and 13 bases lay in between. The CDR3 is CASSFAGSSIQYF. The CDR3 DNA follows: TGTGCCAGCAGCTTCGCGGGATCCAGTATTCAGTACTTC.

This clonotype was detected ten times or more. The chain joins TRBV5-1 to TRBJ2-1; unclear D gene. This CDR3 region has 12 residues. The V and J ends lost 0 bases and 8 bases respectively, with 6 bases between them. The germline V gene encodes CDR1 SGHRS and CDR2 YFSETQ. The CDR3 nucleotides are TGCGCCAGCAGCTTGGTAGGGCATGAGCAGTTCTTC. Its protein is CASSLVGHEQFF.

This clonotype was observed at least ten times. The chain has TRBV5-1 and TRBJ1-2; no clear D gene. The germline V gene encodes CDR1 SGHRS and CDR2 YFSETQ. Trimming took off 0 bases at V and 10 bases at J, with 13 bases between the two ends. This CDR3 is built from 13 residues. CDR3 loop: CASSLAGRSSYTF. The CDR3 nucleotides are TGCGCCAGCAGCTTGGCAGGCAGAAGTTCCTACACCTTC. Full variable domain (missing parts from reference TRBV5-1 and TRBJ1-2): KAGVTQTPRYLIKTRGQQVTLSCSPISGHRSVSWYQQTPGQGLQFLFEYFSETQRNKGNFPGRFSGRQFSNSRSEMNVSTLELGDSALYLCASSLAGRSSYTFGSGTRLTVV.

CDR3 loop: CASSERVTDTQYF. CDR3 nucleotide sequence: TGCGCCAGCAGCGAACGGGTCACAGATACGCAGTATTTT. The chain links TRBV5-1 to TRBJ2-3; no definite D call. The germline CDR1 and CDR2 sequences are SGHRS and YFSETQ. V dropped 4 bases and J dropped 2 bases, with 8 bases sitting between them. The CDR3 spans 13 residues.

Many counts were recorded for this clonotype. The V call is TRBV25-1, the J call TRBJ1-6; 7 bases agree with TRBD1. The V segment lost 4 bases and the J segment 1 base; nucleotides outside the gene matches: 7. The CDR3 consists of 17 residues. The germline V gene has CDR1 MGHDK and CDR2 SYGVNS. DNA for the CDR3: TGTGCCAGCAGTGGACAGAGGGGGCGATCCTATAATTCACCCCTCCACTTT. Protein sequence: CASSGQRGRSYNSPLHF.

Points on this clonotype: A much larger clone differs from this one at a single base, so this may be a read error. This chain connects TRBV4-1 to TRBJ2-7; D not certain. CDR1 is MGHRA, CDR2 YSYEKL, per germline. This CDR3 spans 13 amino acids. The V gene lost 1 base and the J gene lost 0 bases, with 4 bases spanning the gap. The CDR3: CASSQVVSYEQYF. The DNA of the CDR3 is TGCGCCAGCAGCCAAGTAGTCTCCTACGAGCAGTACTTC.

This clonotype was seen at least ten times. The genes are TRBV5-1 and TRBJ1-1, with no clear D. The CDR3 extends over 14 amino acids. CDR1 and CDR2 (germline): SGHRS, YFSETQ. V lost 2 bases to trimming and J lost 9 bases, with 17 bases between them. For the CDR3, the DNA is TGCGCCAGCAGCTTAAGCCCCGGGGAAGCGAAAGCTTTCTTT. It specifies CASSLSPGEAKAFF.

There are many counts of this clonotype. The DNA of the CDR3 is TGCGCCAGCAGCCAAGTAGACTCCTACGAGCAGTACTTC. It yields the protein CASSQVDSYEQYF. The chain is built from TRBV4-1 and TRBJ2-7; no definite D call. V was trimmed by 1 base and J by 0 bases, leaving 4 bases between them. Germline values: CDR1 MGHRA, CDR2 YSYEKL. The CDR3 sequence is 13 residues long.

This clonotype appeared a few times. V and J are TRBV20-1 and TRBJ2-7, with TRBD2 matching over 14 bases. V dropped 6 bases and J dropped 6; count of bases not matched to a gene: 7. This CDR3 has 14 residues. CDR1 is DFQATT, CDR2 SNEGSKA, per germline (reference sequence). Written as DNA, the CDR3 is TGCAGTGCGAAGGCCGGGACTAGCGGGGGCGAGCAGTACTTC. Protein: CSAKAGTSGGEQYF.

This clonotype was recorded at least ten times. CDR3 nucleotide sequence: TGCGCCAGCAGCTTGGCCGGGACAGGGCGCCAGTGGACTGAAGCTTTCTTT. This codes for CASSLAGTGRQWTEAFF. This chain links TRBV5-1 with TRBJ1-1; 9 nucleotides line up with TRBD1. J was trimmed by 5 bases and V by 0 bases; bases with no gene match: 11. The CDR3 has 17 amino acids. The germline V gene encodes CDR1 SGHRS and CDR2 YFSETQ.

J is TRBJ1-1 and V is TRBV6-1, with a possible D match to TRBD1 (6 bases). Germline V lookup: CDR1 MNHNS, CDR2 SASEGT. This CDR3 is 14 amino acids long. Trimming stripped 6 bases from V and 5 bases from J, with 16 bases between. CDR3 DNA: TGTGCCAGCAGGTCGACAGGAGGAAGTACTGAAGCTTTCTTT. Residues: CASRSTGGSTEAFF.

The CDR3 loop reads CASSLDGTSMNTEAFF. The CDR3 DNA is TGCGCCAGCAGCTTGGATGGGACAAGTATGAACACTGAAGCTTTCTTT. This chain links TRBV5-1 with TRBJ1-1, with a possible D match to TRBD1 (6 bases). There are 16 residues in the CDR3. With 0 bases removed from V and 0 bases from J, the gap between germline ends came to 12 bases. Germline CDR1 reads SGHRS; CDR2 reads YFSETQ.

This clonotype was found many times. The chain combines TRBV5-1 with TRBJ1-5; D is possibly TRBD1 (6 bases). The CDR3 loop spans 16 amino acids. Per germline, CDR1 SGHRS and CDR2 YFSETQ. Trimming removed 0 bases at V and 4 bases at J, with 14 bases between. The CDR3 reads CASSLEWPGENQPQHF. The CDR3, as DNA: TGCGCCAGCAGCTTGGAATGGCCAGGGGAGAATCAGCCCCAGCATTTT.

This clonotype was recorded many times. The chain carries TRBV6-5 and TRBJ1-5, with D hard to call. V was trimmed by 6 bases and J by 6 bases, leaving 12 bases between them. This CDR3 is built from 13 residues. Germline V gives CDR1 MNHEY, CDR2 SVGAGI. CDR3 residues: CASRPQWGQPQHF. CDR3 bases: TGTGCCAGCAGACCTCAGTGGGGTCAGCCCCAGCATTTT.

This clonotype was found many times. This chain links TRBV5-1 with TRBJ2-3, with D possibly TRBD1 on 6 matching bases. The CDR3 contains 16 residues. Trimming removed 2 bases at V and 1 base at J, with 14 bases between. CDR1 and CDR2 (germline): SGHRS, YFSETQ. CDR3 sequence reads: CASSLSTRQGTDTQYF. The CDR3 DNA sequence: TGCGCCAGCAGCTTAAGCACGCGACAGGGCACAGATACGCAGTATTTT.

There are a few counts of this clonotype. The CDR3 sequence is CASRKQLDTGELFF. CDR3 DNA: TGTGCCAGCAGAAAACAGCTAGACACCGGGGAGCTGTTTTTT. This sequence joins TRBV27 and TRBJ2-2, with unresolved D. CDR3 size: 14 residues. Germline-derived CDR1 and CDR2 are MNHEY and SMNVEV (reference sequence). V was shortened by 6 bases and J by 3 bases, with 11 bases between the two germline ends.

V gene TRBV5-1 combines with J gene TRBJ1-1; TRBD1 might be the D (5 bases). Germline CDR1 is SGHRS and CDR2 is YFSETQ. Trimming shortened V by 5 bases and J by 6 bases, and 11 bases separated the two germline ends. The CDR3 has 12 residues. CDR3 in amino acids: CASRLDSSEAFF. DNA for the CDR3: TGCGCCAGCAGGCTTGACAGCTCTGAAGCTTTCTTT. Combining the CDR3 with reference TRBV5-1 and TRBJ1-1 gives the whole variable domain KAGVTQTPRYLIKTRGQQVTLSCSPISGHRSVSWYQQTPGQGLQFLFEYFSETQRNKGNFPGRFSGRQFSNSRSEMNVSTLELGDSALYLCASRLDSSEAFFGQGTRLTVV.

This clonotype was recorded many times. V gene TRBV3-2 combines with J gene TRBJ2-1; TRBD1, the table's D call, was not compared with the DNA. TRBV3-2 represents a pseudogene. The CDR3 contains 15 residues. The CDR3 sequence is CASPRSRAAYNEQFF. CDR3 DNA: TGTGCCAGCCCCCGGTCGAGAGCTGCCTACAATGAGCAGTTCTTC.

This clonotype occurred a few times. The chain joins TRBV20-1 to TRBJ1-5; 7 positions match TRBD1. This CDR3 has 16 amino acids. From germline, CDR1 is DFQATT and CDR2 SNEGSKA (reference sequence). Trimming took 6 bases from V and 3 from J; bases not matched to a gene: 14. CDR3 sequence: CSAANPRQGPNQPQHF. DNA for the CDR3: TGCAGTGCCGCCAACCCACGACAGGGCCCCAATCAGCCCCAGCATTTT.

The rearrangement links TRBV5-1 to TRBJ2-1, with 12 bases aligning to TRBD2. V lost 4 bases and J lost 6; bases outside the gene matches: 8. From germline, CDR1 is SGHRS and CDR2 YFSETQ. This CDR3 region has 16 residues. The CDR3 nucleotides are TGCGCCAGCAGCGTGGCAACTAGCGGGGGGCTCAATGAGCAGTTCTTC. The encoded protein is CASSVATSGGLNEQFF.

V is TRBV4-1 and J is TRBJ1-1; D gene ambiguous. V lost 0 bases to trimming and J lost 14 bases, with 16 bases between them. The CDR3 consists of 13 residues. Germline-derived CDR1 and CDR2 are MGHRA and YSYEKL. The DNA of the CDR3 is TGCGCCAGCAGCCAAGATCGGGAAGGAGGAGGGTTCTTT. Its translation is CASSQDREGGGFF.

Remarks on this clonotype: Compared with germline, one end of the junction differs, possibly owing to a read error. J is TRBJ1-6 and V is TRBV6-2 or TRBV6-3; a weak D match, TRBD1 (5 bases). The CDR3 is 15 residues long. Germline CDR1 reads MNHEY; CDR2 reads SVGEGT. The CDR3 region has the DNA TGTGCCAGCACCCGAGACAGTCTCCCTTCGTCTTCCCTCAACTTT. It is translated as CASTRDSLPSSSLNF.

Only a few counts were recorded for this clonotype. The germline gene is not matched at one end of the junction; a read error may be the cause. The gene calls are TRBV28 and TRBJ1-5; D uncertain. The CDR3 length is 13 residues. Germline V gene data show CDR1 as MDHEN and CDR2 as SYDVKM. The CDR3 protein is CASRMEPHQPQNF. CDR3 DNA sequence: TGTGCCAGCAGGATGGAACCCCATCAGCCCCAGAATTTT.

This clonotype was observed a few times. The gene calls are TRBV20-1 and TRBJ1-5, with no clear D. From germline, CDR1 is DFQATT and CDR2 SNEGSKA (reference sequence). The CDR3 contains 13 residues. Trimming removed 1 base from V and 7 bases from J, with 11 bases in between. The CDR3 loop reads CSARGPSPQPQHF. CDR3 sequence (DNA): TGCAGTGCTAGAGGCCCTTCTCCCCAGCCCCAGCATTTT.

This clonotype was counted many times. The J gene is TRBJ1-1, the V gene TRBV7-2; perhaps TRBD1 as D (6 bases). Trimming took off 3 bases at V and 4 bases at J, with 15 bases between the two ends. Germline V CDR1 and CDR2: SGHTA, FQGNSA. There are 15 residues in the CDR3. For the CDR3, the DNA is TGTGCCAGCAGCTTCAATACAGGGTCGGGCACTGAAGCTTTCTTT. As protein: CASSFNTGSGTEAFF.

In its sample, this clonotype was seen a few times. For the CDR3, the DNA is TGCGCCAGCAGTGAACTGTGGAACACTGAAGCTTTCTTT. As protein: CASSELWNTEAFF. The V call is TRBV10-1, the J call TRBJ1-1; D gene ambiguous. This CDR3 has 13 amino acids. Trimming cost V 3 bases and J 1 base, with 6 bases left between them. Germline V gene data show CDR1 as WNHNN and CDR2 as SYGVQD (reference sequence).

This clonotype has ten or more counts. The chain is built from TRBV27 and TRBJ1-6; the match to TRBD1 covers 9 bases. Germline CDR1 reads MNHEY; CDR2 reads SMNVEV (reference sequence). The V segment lost 7 bases and the J segment 10 bases; nucleotides outside the gene matches: 8. The CDR3 sequence is 14 residues long. Here the CDR3 DNA reads TGTGCCAGCACCTTCGGGACAGGGAACTCACCCCTCCACTTT. It specifies CASTFGTGNSPLHF.

The sample holds many counts of this clonotype. The chain recombines TRBV9 with TRBJ1-3; TRBD1 matches at 7 bases. The CDR3 is 15 residues long. V lost 0 bases and J lost 2; bases outside the gene matches: 2. The germline CDR1 and CDR2 sequences are SGDLS and YYNGEE. The CDR3 bases are TGTGCCAGCAGCGTAGCCAGGGGGGCTGGAAACACCATATATTTT. Protein: CASSVARGAGNTIYF.

This clonotype was counted ten times or more. The chain joins TRBV9 to TRBJ2-3; D may be TRBD1 (7 bases). Germline lookup yields CDR1 SGDLS and CDR2 YYNGEE. Trimming took 0 bases from V and 3 from J, leaving 14 bases between them. The CDR3 has 16 residues. The CDR3 region is CASSVAETGRTDTQYF. Written as DNA, the CDR3 is TGTGCCAGCAGCGTAGCGGAGACAGGGAGGACAGATACGCAGTATTTT.

This clonotype was detected many times. The chain is built from TRBV20-1 and TRBJ2-3; tentatively, D is TRBD2 (6 bases). Germline-derived CDR1 and CDR2 are DFQATT and SNEGSKA (reference sequence). Trimming left V 3 bases short and J 3 bases short, with 10 bases between. This CDR3 has 13 amino acids. Here the CDR3 reads CSARVLATDTQYF. The CDR3 nucleotides read TGCAGTGCTAGGGTCCTAGCGACAGATACGCAGTATTTT.